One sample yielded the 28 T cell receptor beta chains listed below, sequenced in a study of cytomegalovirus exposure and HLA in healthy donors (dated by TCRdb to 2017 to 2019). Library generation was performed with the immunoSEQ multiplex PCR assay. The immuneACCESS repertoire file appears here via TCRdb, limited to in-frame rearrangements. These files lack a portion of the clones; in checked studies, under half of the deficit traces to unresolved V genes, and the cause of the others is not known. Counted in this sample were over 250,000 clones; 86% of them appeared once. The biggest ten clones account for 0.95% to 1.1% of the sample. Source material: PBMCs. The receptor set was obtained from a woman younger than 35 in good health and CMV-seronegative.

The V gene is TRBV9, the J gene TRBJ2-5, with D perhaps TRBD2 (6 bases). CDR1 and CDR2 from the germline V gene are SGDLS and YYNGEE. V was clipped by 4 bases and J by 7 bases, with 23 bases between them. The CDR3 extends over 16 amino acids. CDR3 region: CASSQSPGIPGGTQYF. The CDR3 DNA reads TGTGCCAGCAGCCAATCCCCGGGGATACCCGGGGGGACCCAGTACTTC.

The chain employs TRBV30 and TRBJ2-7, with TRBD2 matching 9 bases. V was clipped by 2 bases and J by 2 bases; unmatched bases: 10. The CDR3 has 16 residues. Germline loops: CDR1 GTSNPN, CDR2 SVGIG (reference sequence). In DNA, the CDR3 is TGTGCCTGGAGTACCGCCCTCGGGACTAGCCCCTACGAGCAGTACTTC. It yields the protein CAWSTALGTSPYEQYF.

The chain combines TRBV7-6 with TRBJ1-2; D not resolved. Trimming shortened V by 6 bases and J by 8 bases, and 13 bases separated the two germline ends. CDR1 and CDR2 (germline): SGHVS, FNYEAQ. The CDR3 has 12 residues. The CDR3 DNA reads TGTGCCAGCAGTTTAACCGGGAGGGGCTACACCTTC. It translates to CASSLTGRGYTF.

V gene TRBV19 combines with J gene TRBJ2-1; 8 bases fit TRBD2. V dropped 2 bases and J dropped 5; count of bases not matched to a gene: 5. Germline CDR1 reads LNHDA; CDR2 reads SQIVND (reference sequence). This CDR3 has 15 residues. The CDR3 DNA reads TGTGCCAGTAGTATAACCCGGCGGGAGGACAATGAGCAGTTCTTC. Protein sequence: CASSITRREDNEQFF.

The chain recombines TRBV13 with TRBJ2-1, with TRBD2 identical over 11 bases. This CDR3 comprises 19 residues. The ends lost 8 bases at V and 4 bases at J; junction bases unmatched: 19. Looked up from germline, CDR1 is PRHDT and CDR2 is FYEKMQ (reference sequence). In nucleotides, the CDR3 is TGTGCCAGCGCTTCGGGATCAACACTAGCGGGGGTATCGTACAATGAGCAGTTCTTC. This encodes CASASGSTLAGVSYNEQFF.

The CDR3 sequence: CASLRDRGSYGYTF. DNA of the CDR3: TGTGCCAGTTTGAGGGACAGGGGCTCCTATGGCTACACCTTC. The V call is TRBV2, the J call TRBJ1-2, with 10 bases matching TRBD1. The CDR3 has 14 amino acids. Germline CDR1 reads SNHLY; CDR2 reads FYNNEI. Trimming removed 9 bases from V and 4 bases from J; junction bases left unmatched: 8.

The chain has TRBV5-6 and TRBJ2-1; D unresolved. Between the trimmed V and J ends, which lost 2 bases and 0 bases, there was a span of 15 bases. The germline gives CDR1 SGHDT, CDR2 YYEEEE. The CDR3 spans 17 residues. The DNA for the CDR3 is TGTGCCAGCAGCTTCCAACTACCGAGAGACTCCTACAATGAGCAGTTCTTC. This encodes CASSFQLPRDSYNEQFF.

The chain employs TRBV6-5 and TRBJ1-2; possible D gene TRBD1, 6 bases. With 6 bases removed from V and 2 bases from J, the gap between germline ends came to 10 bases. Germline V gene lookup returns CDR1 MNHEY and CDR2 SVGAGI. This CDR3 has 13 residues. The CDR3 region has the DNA TGTGCCAGCAGGGTAACAGGGAACTATGGCTACACCTTC. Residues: CASRVTGNYGYTF.

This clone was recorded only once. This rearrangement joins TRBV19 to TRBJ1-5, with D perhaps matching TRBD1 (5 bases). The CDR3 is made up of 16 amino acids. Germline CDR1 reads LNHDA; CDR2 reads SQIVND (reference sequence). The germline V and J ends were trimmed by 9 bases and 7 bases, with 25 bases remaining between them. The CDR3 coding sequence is TGTGCCAGACAAAGGTGGGGCAGGCGGCGGAGACAGCCCCAGCATTTT. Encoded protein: CARQRWGRRRRQPQHF.

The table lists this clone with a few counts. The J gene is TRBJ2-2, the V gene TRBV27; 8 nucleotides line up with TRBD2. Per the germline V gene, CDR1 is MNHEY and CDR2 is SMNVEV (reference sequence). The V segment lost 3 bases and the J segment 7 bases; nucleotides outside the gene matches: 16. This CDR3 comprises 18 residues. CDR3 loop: CASSFAPEGGGILGELFF. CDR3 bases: TGTGCCAGCAGTTTTGCCCCTGAGGGCGGGGGGATCCTCGGGGAGCTGTTTTTT.

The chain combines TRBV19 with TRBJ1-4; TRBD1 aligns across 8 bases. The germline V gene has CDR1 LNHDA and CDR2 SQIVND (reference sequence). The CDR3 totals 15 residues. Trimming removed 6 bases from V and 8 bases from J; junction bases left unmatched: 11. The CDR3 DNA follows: TGTGCCAGTAGAAATCCTACAGGGGGTGGAGAAAAACTGTTTTTT. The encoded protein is CASRNPTGGGEKLFF. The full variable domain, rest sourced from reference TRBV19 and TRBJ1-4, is DGGITQSPKYLFRKEGQNVTLSCEQNLNHDAMYWYRQDPGQGLRLIYYSQIVNDFQKGDIAEGYSVSREKKESFPLTVTSAQKNPTAFYLCASRNPTGGGEKLFFGSGTQLSVL.

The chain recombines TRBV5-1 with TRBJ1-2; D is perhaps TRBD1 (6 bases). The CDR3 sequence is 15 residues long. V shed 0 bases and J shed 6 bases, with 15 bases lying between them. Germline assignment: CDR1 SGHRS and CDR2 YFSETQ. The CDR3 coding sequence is TGCGCCAGCAGCTTGGCCTGGGGGCCTACTAATGGCTACACCTTC. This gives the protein CASSLAWGPTNGYTF.

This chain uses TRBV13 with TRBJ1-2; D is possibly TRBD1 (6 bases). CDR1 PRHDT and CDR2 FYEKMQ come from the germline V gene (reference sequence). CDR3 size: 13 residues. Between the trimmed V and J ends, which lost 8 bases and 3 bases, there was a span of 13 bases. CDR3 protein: CASAGRGDYGYTF. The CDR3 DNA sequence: TGTGCCAGCGCGGGGAGGGGGGACTATGGCTACACCTTC. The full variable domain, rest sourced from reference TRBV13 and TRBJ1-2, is AAGVIQSPRHLIKEKRETATLKCYPIPRHDTVYWYQQGPGQDPQFLISFYEKMQSDKGSIPDRFSAQQFSDYHSELNMSSLELGDSALYFCASAGRGDYGYTFGSGTRLTVV.

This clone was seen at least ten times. CDR3 sequence (DNA): TGTGCCATCAGCCTAGCGGGGGAAGAGACCCAGTACTTC. Its protein product is CAISLAGEETQYF. This chain connects TRBV10-3 to TRBJ2-5, with 10 bases matching TRBD2. The ends lost 6 bases at V and 3 bases at J; junction bases unmatched: 1. The germline V gene encodes CDR1 ENHRY and CDR2 SYGVKD. There are 13 residues in the CDR3.

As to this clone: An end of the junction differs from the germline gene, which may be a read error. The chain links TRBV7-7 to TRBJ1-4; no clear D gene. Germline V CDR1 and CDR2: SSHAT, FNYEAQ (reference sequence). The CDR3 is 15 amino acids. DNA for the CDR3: TGTGCTAGCAGCGCGGGCTATTCAACTAATGAAAAACTGTTTTTT. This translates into CASSAGYSTNEKLFF.

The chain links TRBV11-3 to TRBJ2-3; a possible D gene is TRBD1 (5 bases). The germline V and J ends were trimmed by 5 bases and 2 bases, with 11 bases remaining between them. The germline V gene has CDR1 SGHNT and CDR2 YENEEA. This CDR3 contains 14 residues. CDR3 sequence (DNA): TGTGCCAGCAGCACTGACAGCTACACAGATACGCAGTATTTT. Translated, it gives CASSTDSYTDTQYF.

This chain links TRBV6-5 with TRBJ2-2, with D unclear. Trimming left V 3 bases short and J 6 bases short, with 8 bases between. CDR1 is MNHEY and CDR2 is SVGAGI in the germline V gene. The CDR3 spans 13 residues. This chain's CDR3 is CASSYVVSGELFF. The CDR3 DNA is TGTGCCAGCAGTTATGTCGTCTCCGGGGAGCTGTTTTTT.

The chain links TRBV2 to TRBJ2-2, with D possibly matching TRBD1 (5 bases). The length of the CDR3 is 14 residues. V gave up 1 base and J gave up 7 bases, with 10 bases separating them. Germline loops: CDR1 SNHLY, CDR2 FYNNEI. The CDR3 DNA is TGTGCCAGCAGTGAAGGGGGCCGAGGCGGGGAGCTGTTTTTT. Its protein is CASSEGGRGGELFF.

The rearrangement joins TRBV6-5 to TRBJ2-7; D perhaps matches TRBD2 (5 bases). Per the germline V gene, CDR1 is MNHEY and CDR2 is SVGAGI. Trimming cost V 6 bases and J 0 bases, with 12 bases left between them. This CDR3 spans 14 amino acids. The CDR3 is CASRIPGSSYEQYF. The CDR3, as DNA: TGTGCCAGCAGAATTCCGGGAAGCTCCTACGAGCAGTACTTC.

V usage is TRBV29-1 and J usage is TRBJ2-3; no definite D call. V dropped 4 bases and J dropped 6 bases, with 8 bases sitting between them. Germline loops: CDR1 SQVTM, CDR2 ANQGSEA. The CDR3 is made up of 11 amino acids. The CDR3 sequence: CSVAEADTQYF. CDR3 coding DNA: TGCAGCGTTGCAGAAGCGGATACGCAGTATTTT.

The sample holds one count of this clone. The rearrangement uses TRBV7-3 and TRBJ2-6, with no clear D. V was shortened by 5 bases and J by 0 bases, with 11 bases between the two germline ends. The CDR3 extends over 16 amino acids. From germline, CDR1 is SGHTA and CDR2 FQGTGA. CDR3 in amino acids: CASSKYESSGANVLTF. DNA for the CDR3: TGTGCCAGCAGCAAATATGAGAGCTCTGGGGCCAACGTCCTGACTTTC. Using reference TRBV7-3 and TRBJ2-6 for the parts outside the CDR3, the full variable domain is GAGVSQTPSNKVTEKGKYVELRCDPISGHTALYWYRQSLGQGPEFLIYFQGTGAADDSGLPNDRFFAVRPEGSVSTLKIQRTERGDSAVYLCASSKYESSGANVLTFGAGSRLTVL.

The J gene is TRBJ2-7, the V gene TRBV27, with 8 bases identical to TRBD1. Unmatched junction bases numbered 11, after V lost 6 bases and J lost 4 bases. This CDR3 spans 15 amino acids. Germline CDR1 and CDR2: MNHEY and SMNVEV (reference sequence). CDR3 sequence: CASRTKTGASYEQYF. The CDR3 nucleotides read TGTGCCAGCAGGACTAAGACAGGGGCAAGTTACGAGCAGTACTTC.

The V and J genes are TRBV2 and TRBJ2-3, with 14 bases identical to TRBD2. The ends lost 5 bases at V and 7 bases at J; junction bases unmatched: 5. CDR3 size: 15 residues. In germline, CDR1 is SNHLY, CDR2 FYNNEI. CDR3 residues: CASSRLAGGPYTQYF. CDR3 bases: TGTGCCAGCAGTAGACTAGCGGGAGGGCCCTATACGCAGTATTTT.

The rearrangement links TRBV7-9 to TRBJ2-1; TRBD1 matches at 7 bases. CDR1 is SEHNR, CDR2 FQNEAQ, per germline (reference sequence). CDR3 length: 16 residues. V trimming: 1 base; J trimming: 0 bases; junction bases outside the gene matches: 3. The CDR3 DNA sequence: TGTGCCAGCAGCTTAGGTGGGACAGTCTCCTACAATGAGCAGTTCTTC. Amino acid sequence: CASSLGGTVSYNEQFF.

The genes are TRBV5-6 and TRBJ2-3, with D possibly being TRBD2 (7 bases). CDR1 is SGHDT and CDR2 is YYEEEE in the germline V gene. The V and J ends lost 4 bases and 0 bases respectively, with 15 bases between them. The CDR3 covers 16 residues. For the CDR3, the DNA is TGTGCCAGCAGCGGGTTAGGGGGGGCCAGCACAGATACGCAGTATTTT. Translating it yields CASSGLGGASTDTQYF.

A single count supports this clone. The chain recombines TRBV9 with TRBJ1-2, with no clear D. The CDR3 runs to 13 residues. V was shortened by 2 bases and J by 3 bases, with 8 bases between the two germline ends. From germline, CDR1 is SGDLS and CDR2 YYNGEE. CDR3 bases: TGTGCCAGCAGCGTCTTCAGGTACTATGGCTACACCTTC. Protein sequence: CASSVFRYYGYTF.

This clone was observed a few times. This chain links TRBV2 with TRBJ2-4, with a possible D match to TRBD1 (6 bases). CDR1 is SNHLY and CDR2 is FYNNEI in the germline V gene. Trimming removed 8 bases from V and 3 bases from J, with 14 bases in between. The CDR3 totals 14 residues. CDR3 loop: CASGEQGFKNIQYF. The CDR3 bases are TGTGCCAGCGGAGAACAGGGTTTCAAAAACATTCAGTACTTC.

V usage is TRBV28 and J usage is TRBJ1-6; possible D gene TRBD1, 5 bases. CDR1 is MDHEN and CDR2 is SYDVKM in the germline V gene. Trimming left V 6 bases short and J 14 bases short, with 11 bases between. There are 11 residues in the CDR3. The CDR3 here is CASSSGSTLHF. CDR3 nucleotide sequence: TGTGCCAGCAGCTCAGGGTCTACCCTCCACTTT.